The rows below give T cell receptor beta chains drawn from one sample of a study of blood T cell repertoires in COVID-19. The repertoire was sequenced with immunoSEQ multiplex PCR; TCRdb's copy has only in-frame clones and lacks some. This sample has approximately 210,000 clones, with less than 90% found just once. The material sequenced was peripheral blood. These receptors were obtained from a man between 70 and 80 years old with acute or convalescent COVID-19. The CDR3 runs from the conserved cysteine through the conserved F or W. A D gene is named only where the DNA matches it firmly. Clone size is not always given. Where it is, it says once, few, many or a class for expanded clones.

>.|TRBJ1-1|.|TRBV29-1
CSAGSGNTEAFF
TGCAGCGCTGGGAGTGGGAACACTGAAGCTTTCTTT
>TRBD2|TRBJ2-2|once|TRBV27
CASKRDLATGELFF
TGTGCCAGCAAGCGGGATCTTGCCACCGGGGAGCTGTTTTTT
>TRBD1|TRBJ1-1|many|TRBV6-2/TRBV6-3
CASSGGTEYTEAFF
TGTGCCAGCAGCGGGGGGACAGAATACACTGAAGCTTTCTTT
>.|TRBJ2-1|many|TRBV7-6
CASSAIQGRGSSYNEQFF
TGTGCCAGCAGCGCAATTCAGGGGCGGGGGTCCTCCTACAATGAGCAGTTCTTC
>.|TRBJ1-6|.|TRBV7-2
CASILTPTDSPLHF
TGTGCCAGCATCCTAACGCCCACCGATTCACCCCTCCACTTT
>TRBD1|TRBJ2-3|.|TRBV4-3
CASSQDSQGADTQYF
TGCGCCAGCAGCCAAGATTCCCAGGGGGCAGATACGCAGTATTTT
>TRBD2|TRBJ2-7|.|TRBV28
CASTPGTSGSYEQYF
TGTGCCAGCACCCCTGGGACTAGCGGGAGTTACGAGCAGTACTTC
>TRBD1|TRBJ2-2|.|TRBV18
CASSRRIGTANTGELFF
TGTGCCAGCTCACGCAGGATTGGGACAGCGAACACCGGGGAGCTGTTTTTT
>.|TRBJ2-7|.|TRBV27
CASSLGRGAFYEQYF
TGTGCCAGCAGTTTAGGCAGGGGTGCCTTCTACGAGCAGTACTTC
>TRBD1|TRBJ1-5|.|TRBV3-1/TRBV3-2
CASSQAQGGQPQHF
TGTGCCAGCAGCCAAGCCCAGGGGGGTCAGCCCCAGCATTTT
>.|TRBJ2-5|.|TRBV28
CASTHGASRQETQYF
TGTGCCAGCACCCACGGTGCTAGCCGACAAGAGACCCAGTACTTC
>.|TRBJ1-3|.|TRBV19
CASSRDIWNTIYF
TGTGCCAGTAGCCGGGACATTTGGAACACCATATATTTT
>TRBD1|TRBJ1-5|.|TRBV6-2/TRBV6-3
CASSFRQGANQPQHF
TGTGCCAGCAGTTTCAGACAGGGGGCGAATCAGCCCCAGCATTTT
>.|TRBJ1-2|.|TRBV29-1
CSVAGVGGYTF
TGCAGCGTTGCGGGGGTCGGAGGCTACACCTTC
>TRBD2|TRBJ2-7|.|TRBV27
CAAGAAYEQYF
TGTGCCGCGGGAGCGGCGTACGAGCAGTACTTC
>TRBD2|TRBJ2-7|once|TRBV4-1
CASSQSTSLGYEQYF
TGCGCCAGCAGCCAATCGACTAGCTTAGGTTACGAGCAGTACTTC
>.|TRBJ2-3|once|TRBV2
CASTPADTQYF
TGTGCCAGCACCCCCGCAGATACGCAGTATTTT
>.|TRBJ2-7|.|TRBV5-6
CASSRETGAYEQYF
TGTGCCAGCAGCAGAGAGACAGGCGCTTACGAGCAGTACTTC
>TRBD1|TRBJ2-7|once|TRBV27
CASRATGGYEQYF
TGTGCCAGCAGGGCGACAGGGGGTTACGAGCAGTACTTC
>.|TRBJ1-2|.|TRBV18
CASSPPRAGDYGYTF
TGTGCCAGCTCACCACCGCGCGCAGGGGACTATGGCTACACCTTC
>.|TRBJ2-7|.|TRBV18
CASSPSISPYEQYF
TGTGCCAGCTCACCATCCATTAGCCCCTACGAGCAGTACTTC
>TRBD1|TRBJ1-2|few|TRBV7-2
CASSLLRDRGSGYTF
TGTGCCAGCAGCTTGCTTCGGGACAGGGGGTCTGGCTACACCTTC
>.|TRBJ2-1|.|TRBV10-1
CASRISLVSSYNEQFF
TGCGCCAGCCGTATTAGTCTGGTTAGCTCCTACAATGAGCAGTTCTTC
>TRBD2|TRBJ2-1|few|TRBV28
CASTQHTLASEQFF
TGTGCCAGCACACAACATACACTAGCGTCTGAGCAGTTCTTC
>.|TRBJ1-1|.|TRBV7-8
CASSLGTGFEAFF
TGTGCCAGCAGCTTAGGCACAGGCTTTGAAGCTTTCTTT
>TRBD1|TRBJ2-7|.|TRBV5-1
CASSLGQGAYEQYF
TGCGCCAGCAGCTTGGGACAGGGCGCCTACGAGCAGTACTTC
>TRBD2|TRBJ2-1|once|TRBV7-3
CASSQGLVRGSYNEQFF
TGTGCCAGCAGCCAAGGACTAGTGAGGGGCTCCTACAATGAGCAGTTCTTC
>TRBD1|TRBJ2-7|.|TRBV10-3
CAISTGVSEQYF
TGTGCCATCTCCACAGGGGTAAGCGAGCAGTACTTC
>.|TRBJ2-3|.|TRBV5-1
CASSLEWSGTDTQYF
TGCGCCAGCAGCTTGGAATGGTCAGGCACAGATACGCAGTATTTT
>.|TRBJ1-4|.|TRBV7-8
CASSRSSGGSWEKLFF
TGTGCCAGCAGCCGGAGCTCGGGGGGTAGTTGGGAAAAACTGTTTTTT
>TRBD1|TRBJ1-3|.|TRBV29-1
CSASGGGNTIYF
TGCAGCGCCTCAGGGGGGGGAAACACCATATATTTT
>TRBD2|TRBJ2-1|.|TRBV7-8
CASSSKTSGTYNEQFF
TGTGCCAGCAGCTCGAAAACTAGCGGGACCTACAATGAGCAGTTCTTC
>.|TRBJ1-3|.|TRBV6-5
CASSYGRPPGNTIYF
TGTGCCAGCAGTTACGGCAGGCCTCCTGGAAACACCATATATTTT
>TRBD1|TRBJ2-7|.|TRBV5-4
CASSKPGQGSYEQYF
TGTGCCAGCAGCAAGCCGGGACAGGGTTCCTACGAGCAGTACTTC
>.|TRBJ2-1|.|TRBV7-2
CASSLETAFNEQFF
TGTGCCAGCAGCTTAGAGACTGCGTTCAATGAGCAGTTCTTC
>TRBD1|TRBJ2-2|.|TRBV18
CASSQHPAGGTGELFF
TGTGCCAGCTCACAACATCCTGCAGGGGGCACCGGGGAGCTGTTTTTT
>TRBD1|TRBJ2-3|.|TRBV5-4
CASNPRQGAADTQYF
TGTGCCAGCAACCCCCGACAGGGGGCGGCAGATACGCAGTATTTT
>.|TRBJ1-1|.|TRBV19
CASSLPDTLGTEAFF
TGTGCCAGTAGCCTCCCGGACACACTCGGCACTGAAGCTTTCTTT